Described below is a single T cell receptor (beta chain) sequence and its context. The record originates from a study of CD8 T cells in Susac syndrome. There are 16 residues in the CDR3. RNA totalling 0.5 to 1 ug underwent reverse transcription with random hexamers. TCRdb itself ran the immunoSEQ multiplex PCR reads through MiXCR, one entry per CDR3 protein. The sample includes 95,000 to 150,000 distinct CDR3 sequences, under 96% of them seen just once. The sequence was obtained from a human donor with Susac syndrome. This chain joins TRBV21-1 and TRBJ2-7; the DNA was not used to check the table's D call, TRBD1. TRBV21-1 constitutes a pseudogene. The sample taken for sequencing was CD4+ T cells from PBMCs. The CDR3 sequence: CASSNHTGTGVHEQYF. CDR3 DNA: TGTGCCAGCAGCAACCACACCGGGACAGGGGTCCACGAGCAGTACTTC.